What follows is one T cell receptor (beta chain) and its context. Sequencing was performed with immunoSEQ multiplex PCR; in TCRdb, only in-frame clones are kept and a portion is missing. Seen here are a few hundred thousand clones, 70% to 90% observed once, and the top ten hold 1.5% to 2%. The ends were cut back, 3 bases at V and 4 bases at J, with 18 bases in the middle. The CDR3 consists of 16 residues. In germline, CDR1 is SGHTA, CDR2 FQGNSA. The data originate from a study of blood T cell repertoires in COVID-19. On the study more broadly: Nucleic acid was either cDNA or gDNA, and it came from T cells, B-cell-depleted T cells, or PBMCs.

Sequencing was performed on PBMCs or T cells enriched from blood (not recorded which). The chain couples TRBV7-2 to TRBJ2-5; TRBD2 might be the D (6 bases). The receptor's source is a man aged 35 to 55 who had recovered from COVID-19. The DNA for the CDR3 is TGTGCCAGCAGCTTGGGGGGAGCGTGGAGTGGAGAGACCCAGTACTTC. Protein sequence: CASSLGGAWSGETQYF.